The source of this TCR beta chain is a study of T cell changes during pregnancy in multiple sclerosis. V was pared by 6 bases and J by 6 bases, with 10 bases of the junction left unmatched. Germline CDR1 SQVTM, CDR2 ANQGSEA. The length of the CDR3 is 13 residues. Libraries were prepared by immunoSEQ multiplex PCR; TCRdb keeps only in-frame clonotypes and omits some of them. The table has tens of thousands of clones, 90% to 95% seen once. The sequenced sample was CD4+ T cells from peripheral blood mononuclear cells, obtained in the first trimester of pregnancy. The origin of this receptor is a female donor with multiple sclerosis, enrolled in a pregnancy study. The V call is TRBV29-1, the J call TRBJ1-2; TRBD1 aligns across 7 bases. In nucleotides, the CDR3 is TGCAGCGTCGAGGACAGGTTTATTCATGGCTACACCTTC. This gives the protein CSVEDRFIHGYTF.